These T cell receptor beta chains were read from a single sample in a study of Graves' ophthalmopathy and Graves' hyperthyroidism. MiXCR, applied by TCRdb to the multiplex PCR reads, yields one record per CDR3 protein. The repertoire holds around 340,000 distinct CDR3 sequences, with around a sixth as singletons. Sequencing was performed on peripheral blood. The source of these receptors is an adult man with Graves' ophthalmopathy. The CDR3 runs from the conserved cysteine through the conserved F or W. The D gene is left open where the match is weak. For some rows the clone size is stated as once, few or many, or as a class when expanded; others skip it.

CDR3 DNA: TGCAGCGCTGGTCGGCAGGGGGCCTACGAGCAGTACTTC
CDR3 protein: CSAGRQGAYEQYF
D gene: TRBD1
V gene: TRBV29-1
J gene: TRBJ2-7
clone size: many

CDR3 DNA: TGCGCCAGCAGCTTGGGCTTAAACCGACAGGGCATTTTATCACCCCTCCACTTT
CDR3 protein: CASSLGLNRQGILSPLHF
D gene: TRBD1
V gene: TRBV5-1
J gene: TRBJ1-6
clone size: many

CDR3 DNA: TGTGCCAGCAGTGATAAGGGTTGGGGAGAGACCCAGTACTTC
CDR3 protein: CASSDKGWGETQYF
D gene: .
V gene: TRBV12-3/TRBV12-4
J gene: TRBJ2-5
clone size: .

CDR3 DNA: TGTGCCACCAGCAGAGTGGAGCAGCCCCAGCATTTT
CDR3 protein: CATSRVEQPQHF
D gene: .
V gene: TRBV15
J gene: TRBJ1-5
clone size: many

CDR3 DNA: TGTGCCAGCAGCTTAGATGGGTCAGGGGATCAGCCCCAGCATTTT
CDR3 protein: CASSLDGSGDQPQHF
D gene: .
V gene: TRBV11-2
J gene: TRBJ1-5
clone size: few

CDR3 DNA: TGTGCCAGCAGCTTAGCAGGAATGCTGTACTTC
CDR3 protein: CASSLAGMLYF
D gene: .
V gene: TRBV11-2
J gene: TRBJ2-7
clone size: many

CDR3 DNA: TGCGCCAGCAGCTTGGACACGGGCTCGATCACCGGGGAGCTGTTTTTT
CDR3 protein: CASSLDTGSITGELFF
D gene: .
V gene: TRBV5-1
J gene: TRBJ2-2
clone size: many

CDR3 DNA: TGTGCCAGCAGTGACGCCGGCGGGACTGAAGCTTTCTTT
CDR3 protein: CASSDAGGTEAFF
D gene: .
V gene: TRBV2
J gene: TRBJ1-1
clone size: many

CDR3 DNA: TGTGCCAGCAGCTTAGAGACATTTAGGGGAACCGGGGAGCTGTTTTTT
CDR3 protein: CASSLETFRGTGELFF
D gene: .
V gene: TRBV7-8
J gene: TRBJ2-2
clone size: many

CDR3 DNA: TGTGCCACCACCTGGACAGGGGAAATGTACGAGCAGTACTTC
CDR3 protein: CATTWTGEMYEQYF
D gene: TRBD1
V gene: TRBV28
J gene: TRBJ2-7
clone size: .

CDR3 DNA: TGCGCCAGCAGCCAAGTCGATTTCGGCACTGAAGCTTTCTTT
CDR3 protein: CASSQVDFGTEAFF
D gene: .
V gene: TRBV4-1
J gene: TRBJ1-1
clone size: few

CDR3 DNA: TGTGCCACCTGGACAGGGGGTCCCTACGAGCAGTACTTC
CDR3 protein: CATWTGGPYEQYF
D gene: TRBD1
V gene: TRBV6-2/TRBV6-3
J gene: TRBJ2-7
clone size: .

CDR3 DNA: TGTGCCTGCAGTTTGAGGGCGAACACTGAAGCTTTCTTT
CDR3 protein: CACSLRANTEAFF
D gene: .
V gene: TRBV12-3/TRBV12-4
J gene: TRBJ1-1
clone size: many

CDR3 DNA: TGTGCCAGCTCGAGACAGGCACAAGAATCAGAAGCTTTCTTT
CDR3 protein: CASSRQAQESEAFF
D gene: .
V gene: TRBV6-5
J gene: TRBJ1-1
clone size: many

CDR3 DNA: TGTGCCAGCAGCCCGCCGGGGAGCGGAACCTCGGAGACCCAGTACTTC
CDR3 protein: CASSPPGSGTSETQYF
D gene: .
V gene: TRBV7-9
J gene: TRBJ2-5
clone size: many

CDR3 DNA: TGTGCCTGGAGCCCCAGCGGGTTGCAGACAGGCTTC
CDR3 protein: CAWSPSGLQTGF
D gene: .
V gene: TRBV30
J gene: TRBJ1-2
clone size: many

CDR3 DNA: TGTGCCAGCAGCCATTTTAATGACTACGAGCAGTACTTC
CDR3 protein: CASSHFNDYEQYF
D gene: .
V gene: TRBV12-3/TRBV12-4
J gene: TRBJ2-7
clone size: few

CDR3 DNA: TGTGCCAGCAGTTTAGCGGGGGGCGCGGAGACCCAGTACTTC
CDR3 protein: CASSLAGGAETQYF
D gene: .
V gene: TRBV12-3/TRBV12-4
J gene: TRBJ2-5
clone size: .

CDR3 DNA: TGTGCCAGCAGGGGTAAATTTAACACTGAAGCTTTCTTT
CDR3 protein: CASRGKFNTEAFF
D gene: .
V gene: TRBV27
J gene: TRBJ1-1
clone size: many

CDR3 DNA: TGTGCCAGCCGACTCCCGGGGGGAAGTTATGGCTACACCTTC
CDR3 protein: CASRLPGGSYGYTF
D gene: .
V gene: TRBV6-1
J gene: TRBJ1-2
clone size: many

CDR3 DNA: TGTGCCAGCTCACCCCGGCTAGCGGGAGGGCCAGGTGAAGAGACCCAGTACTTC
CDR3 protein: CASSPRLAGGPGEETQYF
D gene: TRBD2
V gene: TRBV18
J gene: TRBJ2-5
clone size: .

CDR3 DNA: TGTGCCAGCAGCACCATCGGACTCTACGAGCAGTACTTC
CDR3 protein: CASSTIGLYEQYF
D gene: .
V gene: TRBV7-2
J gene: TRBJ2-7
clone size: few

CDR3 DNA: TGTGCCAGCAGATGGGAGGATTCGGGCACCGGGGAGCTGTTTTTT
CDR3 protein: CASRWEDSGTGELFF
D gene: .
V gene: TRBV12-3/TRBV12-4
J gene: TRBJ2-2
clone size: many

CDR3 DNA: TGTGCCACCCGGGACTCAAGCGCCTACGAGCAGTACTTC
CDR3 protein: CATRDSSAYEQYF
D gene: .
V gene: TRBV10-3
J gene: TRBJ2-7
clone size: many

CDR3 DNA: TGTGCCAGCAGCCTCGGACTAGCGGGAGGTAATGAGCAGTTCTTC
CDR3 protein: CASSLGLAGGNEQFF
D gene: TRBD2
V gene: TRBV11-1
J gene: TRBJ2-1
clone size: few

CDR3 DNA: TGTGCCAGCAGGAGCAGTGGCTACCAAGAGACCCAGTACTTC
CDR3 protein: CASRSSGYQETQYF
D gene: .
V gene: TRBV6-1
J gene: TRBJ2-5
clone size: .

CDR3 DNA: TGTGCCAGCAGGTATAGCGGGATCTACGAGCAGTACTTC
CDR3 protein: CASRYSGIYEQYF
D gene: TRBD2
V gene: TRBV28
J gene: TRBJ2-7
clone size: .

CDR3 DNA: TGCAGTCCCTTAGGCGGGGGGGAGAGCTCCTACGAGCAGTACTTC
CDR3 protein: CSPLGGGESSYEQYF
D gene: TRBD2
V gene: TRBV20-1
J gene: TRBJ2-7
clone size: many

CDR3 DNA: TGTGCCAGCAGCTTGACCCGGGACAGGGACACCGGGGAGCTGTTTTTT
CDR3 protein: CASSLTRDRDTGELFF
D gene: TRBD1
V gene: TRBV11-3
J gene: TRBJ2-2
clone size: many

CDR3 DNA: TGTGCCAGCAGCCCCTATGGACAGGGGGCTCTCCTTGGCCAAGAGACCCAGTACTTC
CDR3 protein: CASSPYGQGALLGQETQYF
D gene: TRBD1
V gene: TRBV11-2
J gene: TRBJ2-5
clone size: .

CDR3 DNA: TGCGCCAGCAGCTTGGATCAGGGCCTGGGAGAGCAGTACTTC
CDR3 protein: CASSLDQGLGEQYF
D gene: .
V gene: TRBV5-1
J gene: TRBJ2-7
clone size: many

CDR3 DNA: TGTGCCAGTGGTAGGGGGAACACTGAAGCTTTCTTT
CDR3 protein: CASGRGNTEAFF
D gene: .
V gene: TRBV11-2
J gene: TRBJ1-1
clone size: many

CDR3 DNA: TGTGCCAGCAGCTTAGAGACAGTTCTTCTTTCCGAAGCTTTCTTT
CDR3 protein: CASSLETVLLSEAFF
D gene: .
V gene: TRBV7-8
J gene: TRBJ1-1
clone size: .

CDR3 DNA: TGCAGTGCTAGGGGGACAGGGTGGAGGGAGCAGTACTTC
CDR3 protein: CSARGTGWREQYF
D gene: TRBD1
V gene: TRBV20-1
J gene: TRBJ2-7
clone size: many

CDR3 DNA: TGTGCCAGCAGCAGCCGGGACGTCTTCGAGCAGTACTTC
CDR3 protein: CASSSRDVFEQYF
D gene: .
V gene: TRBV7-9
J gene: TRBJ2-7
clone size: many

CDR3 DNA: TGCAGTGCTGCGGGGGGGCGGCGGAACACTGAAGCTTTCTTT
CDR3 protein: CSAAGGRRNTEAFF
D gene: .
V gene: TRBV20-1
J gene: TRBJ1-1
clone size: many

CDR3 DNA: TGTGCCAGTAGTAACGACAGGGATCGGGAAGAGACCCAGTACTTC
CDR3 protein: CASSNDRDREETQYF
D gene: TRBD1
V gene: TRBV19
J gene: TRBJ2-5
clone size: .

CDR3 DNA: TGTGCCAGCAGCTTAAGCCCAGATCAAGAGACCCAGTACTTC
CDR3 protein: CASSLSPDQETQYF
D gene: .
V gene: TRBV7-3
J gene: TRBJ2-5
clone size: many

CDR3 DNA: TGTGCCTGGAGCGGGGACAGGGGTAATTCACCCCTCCACTTT
CDR3 protein: CAWSGDRGNSPLHF
D gene: TRBD1
V gene: TRBV30
J gene: TRBJ1-6
clone size: many

CDR3 DNA: TGTGCCAGCAGCGAAAGGGACGGATACACTGAAGCTTTCTTT
CDR3 protein: CASSERDGYTEAFF
D gene: .
V gene: TRBV9
J gene: TRBJ1-1
clone size: many

CDR3 DNA: TGTGCCAGCAGGGGACAGGACCTTTCACCCCTCCACTTT
CDR3 protein: CASRGQDLSPLHF
D gene: TRBD1
V gene: TRBV6-1
J gene: TRBJ1-6
clone size: many

CDR3 DNA: TGTGCCAGCAGCTCTCTTTGGGACAACCAAGAGACCCAGTACTTC
CDR3 protein: CASSSLWDNQETQYF
D gene: .
V gene: TRBV9
J gene: TRBJ2-5
clone size: .

CDR3 DNA: TGTGCCAGCAGTAACCGGGGCGGAAACGAGCAGTACTTC
CDR3 protein: CASSNRGGNEQYF
D gene: .
V gene: TRBV27
J gene: TRBJ2-7
clone size: .

CDR3 DNA: TGCAGCGCTAGGCTGGGAGGGGGGACTGAAGCTTTCTTT
CDR3 protein: CSARLGGGTEAFF
D gene: .
V gene: TRBV29-1
J gene: TRBJ1-1
clone size: many

CDR3 DNA: TGTGCCAGCATTAAATATGCGAAGACTAGCGGGCAAGAGACCCAGTACTTC
CDR3 protein: CASIKYAKTSGQETQYF
D gene: TRBD2
V gene: TRBV11-2
J gene: TRBJ2-5
clone size: .

CDR3 DNA: TGTGCCAGCAGCCCCGACAGGGTTCGACACTATGGCTACACCTTC
CDR3 protein: CASSPDRVRHYGYTF
D gene: TRBD1
V gene: TRBV7-9
J gene: TRBJ1-2
clone size: many

CDR3 DNA: TGTGCCAGCAGCCCCTTACTTTCCCCGACCGGGGAGCTGTTTTTT
CDR3 protein: CASSPLLSPTGELFF
D gene: .
V gene: TRBV4-2
J gene: TRBJ2-2
clone size: many

CDR3 DNA: TGTGCCAGCAGTGAATATCCACATCAATCCCAGCATTTT
CDR3 protein: CASSEYPHQSQHF
D gene: .
V gene: TRBV25-1
J gene: TRBJ1-5
clone size: .

CDR3 DNA: TGTGCCAGCAGCTTAGTTCCCGGGATGGACAAAAACATTCAGTACTTC
CDR3 protein: CASSLVPGMDKNIQYF
D gene: .
V gene: TRBV7-8
J gene: TRBJ2-4
clone size: many

CDR3 DNA: TGTGCCAGCAGCTTAACGGCAGGAGGCTATGGCTACACCTTC
CDR3 protein: CASSLTAGGYGYTF
D gene: .
V gene: TRBV7-9
J gene: TRBJ1-2
clone size: many

CDR3 DNA: TGTGCCAGCAGTTTAGGGACAGGGGGGAGTTTCGCCTACGAGCAGTACTTC
CDR3 protein: CASSLGTGGSFAYEQYF
D gene: TRBD1
V gene: TRBV12-3/TRBV12-4
J gene: TRBJ2-7
clone size: many

CDR3 DNA: TGTGCCAGCAGTTACTTGAACACTGAAGCTTTCTTT
CDR3 protein: CASSYLNTEAFF
D gene: .
V gene: TRBV6-2/TRBV6-3
J gene: TRBJ1-1
clone size: many

CDR3 DNA: TGCAGCGTTGAAGTGGTTCGCAGGGCTCTCACTGAAGCTTTCTTT
CDR3 protein: CSVEVVRRALTEAFF
D gene: .
V gene: TRBV29-1
J gene: TRBJ1-1
clone size: .

CDR3 DNA: TGTGCCAGCAGCTTAACTCCGAACTCTGGAAACACCATATATTTT
CDR3 protein: CASSLTPNSGNTIYF
D gene: .
V gene: TRBV12-3/TRBV12-4
J gene: TRBJ1-3
clone size: once

CDR3 DNA: TGTGCCAGCATTTGGACTGGGGGAGTGGCCTTC
CDR3 protein: CASIWTGGVAF
D gene: .
V gene: TRBV6-5
J gene: TRBJ1-2
clone size: .

CDR3 DNA: TGTGCCAGCAGCCTCCGGGACAGGGAACTAGAGACCCAGTACTTC
CDR3 protein: CASSLRDRELETQYF
D gene: TRBD1
V gene: TRBV7-9
J gene: TRBJ2-5
clone size: many

CDR3 DNA: TGTGCCATCAGTGAGGTAGCGGGACCTCCCTACGAGCAGTACTTC
CDR3 protein: CAISEVAGPPYEQYF
D gene: TRBD2
V gene: TRBV10-3
J gene: TRBJ2-7
clone size: many

CDR3 DNA: TGCAGCGTTGACGGCCCACGGGCCACGGGTGGCTACACCTTC
CDR3 protein: CSVDGPRATGGYTF
D gene: .
V gene: TRBV29-1
J gene: TRBJ1-2
clone size: many

CDR3 DNA: TGTGCCAGCTCACCACGGCCCGGGACAGGGGGAAGCGAGCAGTACTTC
CDR3 protein: CASSPRPGTGGSEQYF
D gene: TRBD1
V gene: TRBV18
J gene: TRBJ2-7
clone size: many

CDR3 DNA: TGTGCCAGCAGCGTGAGTCCTGGCTACGAGCAGTACTTC
CDR3 protein: CASSVSPGYEQYF
D gene: .
V gene: TRBV9
J gene: TRBJ2-7
clone size: many